This TCR beta chain was found in a study of T-cell memory formation after mild COVID-19. Study as a whole: TCR clusters showed largely donor specificity. General study results and limits: SARS-CoV-2 specificity of second-wave clones peaking day 37 was unconfirmed. The study found balanced CD4/CD8 in clones contracting day 15 to 85 and a CD4+ lean in later expanders.

The CDR3 consists of 15 residues. Trimming cost V 5 bases and J 4 bases; bases outside gene matches: 5. A 5'RACE reaction primed in the constant segment made cDNA libraries of TCR alpha and TCR beta, and these carried sample barcodes and UMIs. Using its own MiXCR run on the 5' RACE reads, TCRdb lists one record per CDR3 protein. The data show hundreds of thousands of distinct CDR3 sequences, around 27% seen once. Concerning this clonotype: What it binds is not known.

The sequence was obtained from an adult woman who had mild COVID-19 (a few samples of this study predate the infection). Cell type and time point are not known. Sequenced input: PBMCs or a T cell subset sorted from them (not recorded which). The V gene is TRBV12-3 or TRBV12-4, the J gene TRBJ2-2, with 9 bases aligning to TRBD2. The DNA of the CDR3 is TGTGCCAGCAGTCCTAGCGGGGCGGGCACCGGGGAGCTGTTTTTT. Protein product: CASSPSGAGTGELFF.